Sequencing of this T cell receptor (beta chain) was carried out in a study of cytomegalovirus exposure and HLA in healthy donors. At sampling all donors were nominally healthy, likely with unrecorded immune exposures. The primer mix had 60 Vbeta and 13 Jbeta primers. Assay: immunoSEQ multiplex PCR; the TCRdb copy retains only in-frame clones and omits some. Of tens of thousands of clones in the sample, 65% to 75% were seen once. Germline V gene lookup returns CDR1 SGHTA and CDR2 FQGNSA. CDR3 length: 14 residues. Trimming shortened V by 4 bases and J by 1 base, and 10 bases separated the two germline ends.

This TCR derives from a man aged 30 to 39 in good health and CMV-seronegative. The V call is TRBV7-2, the J call TRBJ1-1; the D gene is possibly TRBD1 (5 bases). Sequenced sample: PBMCs. CDR3 in amino acids: CASSWGGANTEAFF. The CDR3 DNA reads TGTGCCAGCAGCTGGGGTGGGGCGAACACTGAAGCTTTCTTT.